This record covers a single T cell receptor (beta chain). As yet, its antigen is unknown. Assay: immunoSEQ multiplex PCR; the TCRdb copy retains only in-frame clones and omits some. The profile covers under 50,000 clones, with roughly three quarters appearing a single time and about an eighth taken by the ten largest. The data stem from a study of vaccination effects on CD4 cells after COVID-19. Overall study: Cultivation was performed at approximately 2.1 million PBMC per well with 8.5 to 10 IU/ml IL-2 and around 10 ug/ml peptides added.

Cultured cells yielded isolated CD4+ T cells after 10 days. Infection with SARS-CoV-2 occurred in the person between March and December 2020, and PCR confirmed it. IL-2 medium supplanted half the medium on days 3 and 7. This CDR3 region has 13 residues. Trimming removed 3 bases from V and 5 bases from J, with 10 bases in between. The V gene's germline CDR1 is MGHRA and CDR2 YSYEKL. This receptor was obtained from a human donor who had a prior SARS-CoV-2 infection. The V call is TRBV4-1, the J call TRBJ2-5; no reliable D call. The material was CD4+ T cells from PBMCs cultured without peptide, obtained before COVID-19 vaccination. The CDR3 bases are TGCGCCAGCAGCCACGGGCCGGCGGAGACCCAGTACTTC. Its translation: CASSHGPAETQYF.